This T cell receptor beta chain came from a study of T cell responses to AZD1222 COVID-19 vaccine. Whole-study results and caveats: Clonal diversity may have been underestimated in mostly white British donors. All repertoire sampling was performed exclusively after the peak T cell response. Unmutated variant regions reportedly attract nearly half of all spike-specific TCRs. Vaccination with two AZD1222 doses was followed by a rise in Spike-specific TCR breadth and depth.

In this sample, this clone turned up many times. Its antigen is unidentified. Repertoires were generated with immunoSEQ multiplex PCR, while TCRdb's copy carries only in-frame clones and drops some. The sample has roughly 49,000 clones, 79% seen once. The receptor's source is an adult in good health. The material sequenced was peripheral blood, taken on day 0 of MenACWY control vaccination.

The CDR3 sequence is CASSLVSATNEKLFF. DNA for the CDR3: TGCGCCAGCAGCTTGGTGTCAGCGACTAATGAAAAACTGTTTTTT. This chain joins TRBV5-1 and TRBJ1-4; D not resolved. V was pared by 0 bases and J by 2 bases, with 8 bases between. Germline lookup yields CDR1 SGHRS and CDR2 YFSETQ. This CDR3 spans 15 amino acids.